The 31 T cell receptor beta chains in this list originate from one sample, sequenced in a study of T cell changes during pregnancy in multiple sclerosis. The protocol was immunoSEQ multiplex PCR, while the TCRdb copy is restricted to in-frame clones and leaves out a portion. The table includes roughly 80,000 clones, 92% detected once. This sample comprised peripheral blood, obtained before pregnancy. These receptors were collected from a female donor with multiple sclerosis, enrolled in a pregnancy study.

This rearrangement joins TRBV28 to TRBJ2-5; 7 bases match TRBD1. CDR1 and CDR2 (germline): MDHEN, SYDVKM. Trimming took 3 bases from V and 4 from J; bases not matched to a gene: 11. This CDR3 region has 16 residues. CDR3: CASSLGKGGRGETQYF. CDR3 DNA sequence: TGTGCCAGCAGTTTGGGAAAAGGGGGCAGGGGAGAGACCCAGTACTTC.

The CDR3 is CASSWAASTDTQYF. CDR3 in DNA: TGTGCCAGCAGCTGGGCAGCTAGCACAGATACGCAGTATTTT. The chain uses TRBV7-9 and TRBJ2-3, with D hard to call. Per germline, CDR1 SEHNR and CDR2 FQNEAQ (reference sequence). The CDR3 has 14 residues. V lost 4 bases and J lost 0, with 8 bases in between.

The chain carries TRBV28 and TRBJ2-6; D is possibly TRBD1 (5 bases). This CDR3 has 16 amino acids. V was shortened by 6 bases and J by 0 bases, with 12 bases between the two germline ends. Per the germline V gene, CDR1 is MDHEN and CDR2 is SYDVKM. Here the CDR3 reads CASSYRTHSGANVLTF. DNA of the CDR3: TGTGCCAGCAGCTACAGGACGCACTCTGGGGCCAACGTCCTGACTTTC. Together with reference TRBV28 and TRBJ2-6, the CDR3 gives the full variable domain: DVKVTQSSRYLVKRTGEKVFLECVQDMDHENMFWYRQDPGLGLRLIYFSYDVKMKEKGDIPEGYSVSREKKERFSLILESASTNQTSMYLCASSYRTHSGANVLTFGAGSRLTVL.

The genes are TRBV5-1 and TRBJ1-3, with D possibly being TRBD1 (5 bases). This CDR3 is built from 16 residues. Germline-derived CDR1 and CDR2 are SGHRS and YFSETQ. Trimming removed 4 bases from V and 1 base from J, with 15 bases in between. CDR3 residues: CASSRTQGVSGNTIYF. Written as DNA, the CDR3 is TGCGCCAGCAGCCGAACCCAGGGTGTATCTGGAAACACCATATATTTT.

The chain carries TRBV7-9 and TRBJ2-1; 13 bases are shared with TRBD2. CDR1 and CDR2 (germline): SEHNR, FQNEAQ (reference sequence). Unmatched junction bases numbered 10, after V lost 5 bases and J lost 6 bases. The length of the CDR3 is 17 residues. In DNA, the CDR3 is TGTGCCAGCAGCGCGCTAAGAGGACTAGCGGGAGTCAATGAGCAGTTCTTC. Translation gives CASSALRGLAGVNEQFF.

This rearrangement joins TRBV9 to TRBJ2-2; a possible D gene is TRBD2 (5 bases). This CDR3 region has 13 residues. V gave up 2 bases and J gave up 7 bases, with 9 bases separating them. Looked up from germline, CDR1 is SGDLS and CDR2 is YYNGEE. This CDR3 is CASSVEVRGELFF. The CDR3 DNA is TGTGCCAGCAGCGTGGAGGTTCGCGGGGAGCTGTTTTTT.

This chain links TRBV14 with TRBJ2-1, with TRBD2 matching 9 bases. There are 17 residues in the CDR3. Trimming at V came to 3 bases and at J to 6 bases, leaving 12 bases not matched to a gene. Germline CDR1 and CDR2: SGHDN and FVKESK. The CDR3 DNA reads as TGTGCCAGCAGCCACCTAATTAGCGGGAGAGGCTCCAATGAGCAGTTCTTC. Encoded protein: CASSHLISGRGSNEQFF.

Only a few counts were recorded for this clone. The gene calls are TRBV4-2 and TRBJ1-1; D gene uncertain. The CDR3 is 14 residues long. V was pared by 3 bases and J by 0 bases, with 8 bases between. Germline-derived CDR1 and CDR2 are LGHNA and YNFKEQ. CDR3 protein: CASSHRQVNTEAFF. The CDR3 bases are TGTGCCAGCAGCCACCGGCAGGTGAACACTGAAGCTTTCTTT.

This chain connects TRBV28 to TRBJ2-3; maybe TRBD1 (6 bases). CDR1 is MDHEN and CDR2 is SYDVKM in the germline V gene. The CDR3 length is 14 residues. The ends were cut back, 9 bases at V and 6 bases at J, with 19 bases in the middle. The CDR3 sequence is CASADSALMDTQYF. The CDR3, as DNA: TGTGCCAGTGCGGACAGTGCCCTGATGGATACGCAGTATTTT.

The CDR3 DNA reads as TGTGCCAGCAGCCATTATACAGAGAAAAACACTGAAGCTTTCTTT. Encoded protein: CASSHYTEKNTEAFF. This rearrangement joins TRBV7-9 to TRBJ1-1; unclear D gene. The V end lost 5 bases, the J end lost 2 bases, and 15 bases lay between the germline ends. The CDR3 is 15 amino acids. Germline CDR1 reads SEHNR; CDR2 reads FQNEAQ (reference sequence).

V and J are TRBV28 and TRBJ2-7; possible D gene TRBD2, 5 bases. The V gene's germline CDR1 is MDHEN and CDR2 SYDVKM. Trimming cost V 2 bases and J 2 bases, with 10 bases left between them. The CDR3 extends over 14 amino acids. The CDR3 sequence is CASSLQADTYEQYF. In DNA form, the CDR3 reads TGTGCCAGCAGTTTACAAGCGGATACCTACGAGCAGTACTTC.

This sequence joins TRBV7-9 and TRBJ1-5; 12 bases agree with TRBD1. This CDR3 region has 15 residues. CDR1 and CDR2 from the germline V gene are SEHNR and FQNEAQ (reference sequence). The V segment lost 5 bases and the J segment 7 bases; nucleotides outside the gene matches: 6. The CDR3 DNA follows: TGTGCCAGCAGCCCGGGACAGGGGGCTAACCAGCCCCAGCATTTT. Protein sequence: CASSPGQGANQPQHF.

The chain employs TRBV2 and TRBJ2-3; possible D gene TRBD2, 5 bases. V was cut by 5 bases and J by 2 bases, with 11 bases left in between. This CDR3 comprises 14 residues. CDR1 and CDR2 (germline): SNHLY, FYNNEI. CDR3 in amino acids: CASSISGYTDTQYF. The CDR3 DNA sequence: TGTGCCAGCAGTATAAGCGGCTACACAGATACGCAGTATTTT.

The chain uses TRBV28 and TRBJ1-5; tentative D call: TRBD1 (5 bases). The V gene lost 2 bases and the J gene lost 4 bases, with 15 bases spanning the gap. The CDR3 runs to 16 residues. Germline assignment: CDR1 MDHEN and CDR2 SYDVKM. CDR3 region: CASSLIGSSGNQPQHF. The CDR3 bases are TGTGCCAGCAGTTTAATCGGCAGCTCAGGGAATCAGCCCCAGCATTTT.

The J gene is TRBJ1-2, the V gene TRBV4-3; 11 positions agree with TRBD1. Trimming cost V 4 bases and J 8 bases; bases outside gene matches: 6. Germline assignment: CDR1 LGHNA and CDR2 YSLEER. CDR3 size: 14 residues. The CDR3 loop is CASSPGQGVSGYTF. In nucleotides, the CDR3 is TGCGCCAGCAGCCCGGGACAGGGGGTCAGCGGCTACACCTTC.

The CDR3 region has the DNA TGTGCCAGCAAGGCGGAGACCCACGAGCAGTACTTC. As protein: CASKAETHEQYF. The rearrangement uses TRBV28 and TRBJ2-7, with no clear D. Trimming took off 7 bases at V and 5 bases at J, with 12 bases between the two ends. CDR1 is MDHEN and CDR2 is SYDVKM in the germline V gene. The length of the CDR3 is 12 residues.

The chain carries TRBV5-1 and TRBJ2-1; 7 bases are shared with TRBD2. V lost 3 bases and J lost 7; bases outside the gene matches: 10. This CDR3 is 15 amino acids long. Germline-derived CDR1 and CDR2 are SGHRS and YFSETQ. CDR3 nucleotide sequence: TGCGCCAGCAGCTCGAGATGGCGGGAGAAAAATGAGCAGTTCTTC. Its translation is CASSSRWREKNEQFF. Combining the CDR3 with reference TRBV5-1 and TRBJ2-1 gives the whole variable domain KAGVTQTPRYLIKTRGQQVTLSCSPISGHRSVSWYQQTPGQGLQFLFEYFSETQRNKGNFPGRFSGRQFSNSRSEMNVSTLELGDSALYLCASSSRWREKNEQFFGPGTRLTVL.

This rearrangement joins TRBV4-2 to TRBJ2-1; D might be TRBD2 (5 bases). The CDR3 length is 15 residues. Trimming shortened V by 3 bases and J by 6 bases, and 15 bases separated the two germline ends. Per germline, CDR1 LGHNA and CDR2 YNFKEQ. CDR3 nucleotides: TGTGCCAGCAGCCAGACACGGGGAGCTGTCAATGAGCAGTTCTTC. Protein product: CASSQTRGAVNEQFF.

In this sample, this clone turned up once. The J gene is TRBJ1-4, the V gene TRBV28; 10 bases align to TRBD1. Losses at the gene ends were 8 bases for V and 10 bases for J; bases not matched to a gene: 10. Germline CDR1 reads MDHEN; CDR2 reads SYDVKM. This CDR3 is built from 14 residues. CDR3 loop: CASGLRDRGGKLFF. CDR3 DNA: TGTGCCAGCGGTCTACGGGACAGGGGAGGAAAACTGTTTTTT.

The CDR3, as DNA: TGTGCCAGCAGCCCTTTTGGGGGCTCAGGGGGCATTCAGTACTTC. It translates to CASSPFGGSGGIQYF. The chain links TRBV5-4 to TRBJ2-4, with 7 bases fitting TRBD1. V shed 4 bases and J 9 bases; nucleotides not matched to a gene: 13. The CDR3 totals 15 residues. The germline CDR1 and CDR2 sequences are SGHNT and YYREEE (reference sequence). The full variable domain, with the rest looked up from reference TRBV5-4 and TRBJ2-4, is ETGVTQSPTHLIKTRGQQVTLRCSSQSGHNTVSWYQQALGQGPQFIFQYYREEENGRGNFPPRFSGLQFPNYSSELNVNALELDDSALYLCASSPFGGSGGIQYFGAGTRLSVL.

The gene calls are TRBV28 and TRBJ2-7, with D perhaps matching TRBD2 (6 bases). The germline V gene has CDR1 MDHEN and CDR2 SYDVKM. The CDR3 runs 16 residues. With 3 bases removed from V and 0 bases from J, the gap between germline ends came to 15 bases. The CDR3 loop is CASSLNVVGSSYEQYF. Written as DNA, the CDR3 is TGTGCCAGCAGTTTGAATGTCGTCGGGAGCTCCTACGAGCAGTACTTC.

The J gene is TRBJ2-7, the V gene TRBV27, with 8 bases identical to TRBD1. CDR1 MNHEY and CDR2 SMNVEV come from the germline V gene (reference sequence). The CDR3 loop spans 16 amino acids. V trimming: 5 bases; J trimming: 5 bases; junction bases outside the gene matches: 14. CDR3 sequence: CASSHLPDRAVDEQYF. For the CDR3, the DNA is TGTGCCAGCAGTCACTTACCGGACAGGGCGGTTGACGAGCAGTACTTC.

The V gene is TRBV5-1, the J gene TRBJ1-3, with 7 positions matching TRBD1. Germline assignment: CDR1 SGHRS and CDR2 YFSETQ. There are 17 residues in the CDR3. With 4 bases clipped from V and 3 bases from J, the junction kept 13 bases outside the gene matches. CDR3 DNA sequence: TGCGCCAGCAGCGCATCAAACAGGGGCCGAGGTGGAAACACCATATATTTT. Translated, it gives CASSASNRGRGGNTIYF. The variable domain in full, completed from reference TRBV5-1 and TRBJ1-3, reads KAGVTQTPRYLIKTRGQQVTLSCSPISGHRSVSWYQQTPGQGLQFLFEYFSETQRNKGNFPGRFSGRQFSNSRSEMNVSTLELGDSALYLCASSASNRGRGGNTIYFGEGSWLTVV.

The chain employs TRBV19 and TRBJ2-1; the match to TRBD1 covers 12 bases. The V and J ends lost 2 bases and 6 bases, in that order; junction bases with no gene match: 5. Germline V gene lookup returns CDR1 LNHDA and CDR2 SQIVND (reference sequence). CDR3 length equals 16 residues. The CDR3 sequence is CASSIPGQGATNEQFF. DNA of the CDR3: TGTGCCAGTAGTATACCGGGACAGGGGGCTACCAATGAGCAGTTCTTC.

This chain uses TRBV7-9 with TRBJ1-4, with D tentatively TRBD1 (6 bases). CDR1 is SEHNR, CDR2 FQNEAQ, per germline (reference sequence). The CDR3 covers 13 residues. V was pared by 5 bases and J by 8 bases, with 12 bases between. The CDR3 is CASSPRGGEKLFF. CDR3 coding DNA: TGTGCCAGCAGCCCCAGGGGAGGGGAAAAACTGTTTTTT.

The gene calls are TRBV4-3 and TRBJ1-2; 10 bases fit TRBD1. In germline, CDR1 is LGHNA, CDR2 YSLEER. The J segment lost 4 bases and the V segment lost 7 bases, leaving 12 bases of the junction unmatched. The CDR3 spans 16 residues. The CDR3 is CASTRDRGTSGYGYTF. CDR3 in DNA: TGCGCCAGCACCCGGGACAGGGGCACCTCTGGCTATGGCTACACCTTC.

The CDR3 bases are TGTGCCAGCAGTAAAAGCGGGACAGGGCCCTACGAGCAGTACTTC. It specifies CASSKSGTGPYEQYF. The rearrangement uses TRBV6-6 and TRBJ2-7; TRBD1 aligns across 9 bases. V shed 5 bases and J 2 bases; nucleotides not matched to a gene: 7. The germline gives CDR1 MNHNY, CDR2 SVGAGI (reference sequence). There are 15 residues in the CDR3.

This clone was recorded only once. The chain joins TRBV5-6 to TRBJ2-7; the match to TRBD1 covers 7 bases. Germline V gene sequence: CDR1 SGHDT, CDR2 YYEEEE. The trim removed 4 bases at V and 0 bases at J, leaving 16 bases unmatched. This CDR3 is 18 amino acids long. CDR3 nucleotide sequence: TGTGCCAGCAGCATAGAAGAAGGACAGGTGCAATACTCCTACGAGCAGTACTTC. This codes for CASSIEEGQVQYSYEQYF.

This chain uses TRBV19 with TRBJ2-1; a possible D gene is TRBD1 (6 bases). The CDR3 covers 13 residues. The V end lost 2 bases, the J end lost 9 bases, and 11 bases lay between the germline ends. Germline CDR1 reads LNHDA; CDR2 reads SQIVND (reference sequence). Here the CDR3 DNA reads TGTGCCAGTAGTATAAGGGGGAGCGGTGAGCAGTTCTTC. It codes for CASSIRGSGEQFF.

This chain joins TRBV6-5 and TRBJ2-1, with D maybe TRBD2 (6 bases). Germline values: CDR1 MNHEY, CDR2 SVGAGI. This CDR3 has 15 residues. V was trimmed by 4 bases and J by 6 bases, leaving 16 bases between them. CDR3 nucleotide sequence: TGTGCCAGCAGTTCCCCGGAGGGGCACATCAATGAGCAGTTCTTC. Translating it yields CASSSPEGHINEQFF.

The V gene is TRBV5-1, the J gene TRBJ2-1, with 10 bases that match TRBD2. The CDR3 is made up of 17 amino acids. V dropped 4 bases and J dropped 0; count of bases not matched to a gene: 7. CDR1 is SGHRS, CDR2 YFSETQ, per germline. The CDR3 DNA reads as TGCGCCAGCAGCATGCGGACTAGCGGCCCCTCCTACAATGAGCAGTTCTTC. Residues: CASSMRTSGPSYNEQFF. Drawing the rest from reference TRBV5-1 and TRBJ2-1, the complete variable domain is KAGVTQTPRYLIKTRGQQVTLSCSPISGHRSVSWYQQTPGQGLQFLFEYFSETQRNKGNFPGRFSGRQFSNSRSEMNVSTLELGDSALYLCASSMRTSGPSYNEQFFGPGTRLTVL.